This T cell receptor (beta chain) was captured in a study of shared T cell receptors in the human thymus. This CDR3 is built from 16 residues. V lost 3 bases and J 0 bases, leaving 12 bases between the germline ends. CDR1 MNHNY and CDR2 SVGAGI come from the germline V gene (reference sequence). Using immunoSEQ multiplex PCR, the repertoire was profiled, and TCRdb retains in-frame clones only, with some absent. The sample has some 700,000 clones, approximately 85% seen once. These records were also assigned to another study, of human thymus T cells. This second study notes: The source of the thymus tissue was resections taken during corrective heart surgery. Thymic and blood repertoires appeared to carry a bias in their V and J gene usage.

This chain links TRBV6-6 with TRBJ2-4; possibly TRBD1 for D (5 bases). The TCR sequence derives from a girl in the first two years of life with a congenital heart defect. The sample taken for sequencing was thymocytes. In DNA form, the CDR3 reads TGTGCCAGCAGTTATTGGGCAGGGCTAGCCAAAAACATTCAGTACTTC. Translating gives CASSYWAGLAKNIQYF.